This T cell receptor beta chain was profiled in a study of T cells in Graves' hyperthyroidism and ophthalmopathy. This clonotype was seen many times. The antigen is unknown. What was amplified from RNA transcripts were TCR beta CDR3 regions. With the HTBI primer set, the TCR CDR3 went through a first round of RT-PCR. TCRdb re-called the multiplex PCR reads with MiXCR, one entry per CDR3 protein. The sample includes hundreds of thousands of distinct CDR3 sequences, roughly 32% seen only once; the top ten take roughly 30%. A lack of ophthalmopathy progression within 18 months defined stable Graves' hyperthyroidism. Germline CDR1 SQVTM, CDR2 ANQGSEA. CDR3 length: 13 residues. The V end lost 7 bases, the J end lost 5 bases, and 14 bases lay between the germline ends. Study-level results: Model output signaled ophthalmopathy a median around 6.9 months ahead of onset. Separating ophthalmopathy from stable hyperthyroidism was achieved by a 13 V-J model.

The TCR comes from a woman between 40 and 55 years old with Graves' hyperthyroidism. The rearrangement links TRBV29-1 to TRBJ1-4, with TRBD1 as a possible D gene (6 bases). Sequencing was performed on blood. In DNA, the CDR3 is TGCAGCGCATCGTTACAGGGCAATGAAAAACTGTTTTTT. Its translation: CSASLQGNEKLFF.